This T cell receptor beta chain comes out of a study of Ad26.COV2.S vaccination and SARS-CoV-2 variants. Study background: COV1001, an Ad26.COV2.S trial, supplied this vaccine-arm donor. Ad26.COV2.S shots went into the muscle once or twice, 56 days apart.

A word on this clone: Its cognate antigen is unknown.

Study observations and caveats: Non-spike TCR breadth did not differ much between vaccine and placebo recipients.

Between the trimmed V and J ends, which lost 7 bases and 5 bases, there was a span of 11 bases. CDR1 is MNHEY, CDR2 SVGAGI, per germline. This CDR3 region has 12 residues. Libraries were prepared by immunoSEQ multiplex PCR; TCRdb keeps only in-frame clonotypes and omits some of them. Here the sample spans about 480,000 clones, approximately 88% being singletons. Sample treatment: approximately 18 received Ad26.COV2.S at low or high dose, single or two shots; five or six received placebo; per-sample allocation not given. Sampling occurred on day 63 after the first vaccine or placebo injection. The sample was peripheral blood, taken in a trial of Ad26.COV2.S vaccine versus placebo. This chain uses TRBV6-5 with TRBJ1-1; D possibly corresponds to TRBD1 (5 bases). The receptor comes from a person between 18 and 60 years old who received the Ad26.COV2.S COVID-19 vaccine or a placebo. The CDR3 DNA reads TGTGCCAGCACCGACAGATTTACTGAAGCTTTCTTT. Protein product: CASTDRFTEAFF.